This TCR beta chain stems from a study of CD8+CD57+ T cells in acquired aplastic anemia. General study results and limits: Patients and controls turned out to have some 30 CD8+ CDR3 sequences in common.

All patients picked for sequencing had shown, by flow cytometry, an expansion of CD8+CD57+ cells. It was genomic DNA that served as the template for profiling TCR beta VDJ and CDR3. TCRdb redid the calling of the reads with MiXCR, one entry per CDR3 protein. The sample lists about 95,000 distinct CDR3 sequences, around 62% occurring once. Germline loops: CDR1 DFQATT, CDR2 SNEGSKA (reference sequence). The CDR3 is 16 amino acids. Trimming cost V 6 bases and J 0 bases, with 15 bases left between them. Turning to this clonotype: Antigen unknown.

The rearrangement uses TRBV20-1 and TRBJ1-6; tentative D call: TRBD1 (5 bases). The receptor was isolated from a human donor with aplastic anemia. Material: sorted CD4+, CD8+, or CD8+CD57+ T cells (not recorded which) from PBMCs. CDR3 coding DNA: TGCAGTGCCATATGGGGGGGTAGCTCCTATAATTCACCCCTCCACTTT. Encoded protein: CSAIWGGSSYNSPLHF.